This passage covers 24 T cell receptor beta chains from one sample sequenced in a study of blood T cell repertoires in COVID-19. Clones were sequenced by immunoSEQ multiplex PCR, and TCRdb holds only the in-frame ones, with some missing. The sample records 120,000 or so clones, approximately 87% being singletons. The sample consisted of peripheral blood. These receptors came from a woman in her 70s with acute or convalescent COVID-19.

The genes are TRBV7-2 and TRBJ1-6; D not certain. The CDR3 runs to 13 residues. Looked up from germline, CDR1 is SGHTA and CDR2 is FQGNSA. V lost 4 bases and J lost 7, with 8 bases in between. The CDR3 nucleotides read TGTGCCAGCAGCTCCTCCGGGAATTCACCCCTCCACTTT. Translating gives CASSSSGNSPLHF.

The chain uses TRBV28 and TRBJ1-6; a possible D gene is TRBD1 (5 bases). With 7 bases removed from V and 5 bases from J, the gap between germline ends came to 9 bases. This CDR3 comprises 13 residues. Germline-derived CDR1 and CDR2 are MDHEN and SYDVKM. Written as DNA, the CDR3 is TGTGCCAGCATGGGGGGGAATAATTCACCCCTCCACTTT. It encodes CASMGGNNSPLHF.

The chain has TRBV19 and TRBJ1-2, with D unresolved. Germline V gives CDR1 LNHDA, CDR2 SQIVND (reference sequence). The CDR3 length is 14 residues. Trimming stripped 3 bases from V and 4 bases from J, with 12 bases between. The CDR3 region is CASSMRRRSYGYTF. The CDR3 DNA follows: TGTGCCAGTAGTATGCGGCGGCGGAGCTATGGCTACACCTTC.

The CDR3 sequence: CASAGQGYNEQFF. CDR3 bases: TGTGCCAGCGCGGGACAGGGATACAATGAGCAGTTCTTC. The gene calls are TRBV11-2 and TRBJ2-1; 9 nucleotides agree with TRBD1. CDR3 length equals 13 residues. CDR1 and CDR2 from the germline V gene are SGHAT and FQNNGV. V lost 8 bases and J lost 4; bases outside the gene matches: 3.

This clone was observed a single time. J is TRBJ1-4 and V is TRBV11-3; TRBD1 matches 8 bases. Losses at the gene ends were 1 base for V and 12 bases for J; bases not matched to a gene: 13. The CDR3 length is 16 residues. Germline loops: CDR1 SGHNT, CDR2 YENEEA. DNA for the CDR3: TGTGCCAGCAGCTTAGCCCTCTCCGGGACAGGCGTTGAACTGTTTTTT. Residues: CASSLALSGTGVELFF.

V usage is TRBV11-2 and J usage is TRBJ2-7; possibly TRBD2 for D (6 bases). This CDR3 is built from 14 residues. CDR1 and CDR2 (germline): SGHAT, FQNNGV. Trimming removed 1 base at V and 2 bases at J, with 9 bases between. For the CDR3, the DNA is TGTGCCAGCAGCTTAGGCGCGGGACCCTACGAGCAGTACTTC. It encodes CASSLGAGPYEQYF.

The genes are TRBV6-5 and TRBJ2-2; a weak D match, TRBD1 (5 bases). Trimming shortened V by 5 bases and J by 4 bases, and 14 bases separated the two germline ends. This CDR3 is 15 amino acids long. Germline CDR1 reads MNHEY; CDR2 reads SVGAGI. The CDR3 sequence: CASSPTDRTTGELFF. Written as DNA, the CDR3 is TGTGCCAGCAGTCCAACCGACAGAACCACCGGGGAGCTGTTTTTT.

The chain employs TRBV11-3 and TRBJ2-5, with 9 bases identical to TRBD1. This CDR3 contains 15 residues. V shed 5 bases and J 5 bases; nucleotides not matched to a gene: 9. Germline CDR1 is SGHNT and CDR2 is YENEEA. The CDR3 region is CASSLGQGGEETQYF. The CDR3, as DNA: TGTGCCAGCAGCCTGGGACAGGGCGGAGAGGAGACCCAGTACTTC. The full variable domain, rest sourced from reference TRBV11-3 and TRBJ2-5, is EAGVVQSPRYKIIEKKQPVAFWCNPISGHNTLYWYLQNLGQGPELLIRYENEEAVDDSQLPKDRFSAERLKGVDSTLKIQPAELGDSAVYLCASSLGQGGEETQYFGPGTRLLVL.

The V and J genes are TRBV5-1 and TRBJ2-1; TRBD2 aligns across 7 bases. After removal of 2 bases from V and 8 bases from J, the junction contained 16 bases not matched to a gene. The V gene's germline CDR1 is SGHRS and CDR2 YFSETQ. The CDR3 length is 17 residues. For the CDR3, the DNA is TGCGCCAGCAGCTTTCTAGCAGGGACTAACCCTAACGATGAGCAGTTCTTC. It translates to CASSFLAGTNPNDEQFF. Full variable domain (outside the CDR3, taken from reference TRBV5-1 and TRBJ2-1): KAGVTQTPRYLIKTRGQQVTLSCSPISGHRSVSWYQQTPGQGLQFLFEYFSETQRNKGNFPGRFSGRQFSNSRSEMNVSTLELGDSALYLCASSFLAGTNPNDEQFFGPGTRLTVL.

The rearrangement links TRBV3-1 (or the pseudogene TRBV3-2) to TRBJ2-3; tentative D call: TRBD2 (6 bases). CDR1 LGHDT and CDR2 YNNKEL come from the germline V gene (reference sequence). This CDR3 has 13 residues. Trimming took 3 bases from V and 10 from J, leaving 14 bases between them. The CDR3 is CASSHDWDSPQYF. The CDR3 DNA is TGTGCCAGCAGCCACGACTGGGACTCCCCGCAGTATTTT.

The J gene is TRBJ2-3, the V gene TRBV19; 7 positions agree with TRBD2. The V segment lost 0 bases and the J segment 4 bases; nucleotides outside the gene matches: 7. Looked up from germline, CDR1 is LNHDA and CDR2 is SQIVND (reference sequence). The CDR3 contains 16 residues. CDR3 sequence reads: CASSIDLGLAADTQYF. CDR3 bases: TGTGCCAGTAGTATAGATCTAGGGCTAGCGGCAGATACGCAGTATTTT.

The V gene is TRBV30, the J gene TRBJ2-7; 7 positions agree with TRBD1. Trimming at V came to 3 bases and at J to 4 bases, leaving 3 bases not matched to a gene. Germline CDR1 is GTSNPN and CDR2 is SVGIG (reference sequence). This CDR3 has 12 amino acids. As DNA, the CDR3 is TGTGCCTGGAGCACGACAGGGTACGAGCAGTACTTC. Protein product: CAWSTTGYEQYF.

The gene calls are TRBV5-1 and TRBJ2-5; D might be TRBD2 (5 bases). The CDR3 loop spans 16 amino acids. The V end was cut by 3 bases, the J end by 1 base, with 16 bases between. Looked up from germline, CDR1 is SGHRS and CDR2 is YFSETQ. CDR3 loop: CASSSNRAVSQETQYF. DNA for the CDR3: TGCGCCAGCAGCTCCAATAGAGCGGTTTCCCAAGAGACCCAGTACTTC.

This chain uses TRBV19 with TRBJ1-5; 9 bases line up with TRBD1. V dropped 3 bases and J dropped 9; count of bases not matched to a gene: 9. CDR3 length: 15 residues. In germline, CDR1 is LNHDA, CDR2 SQIVND (reference sequence). The CDR3 coding sequence is TGTGCCAGTAGTATCTCCTGGACAGGGGTTCGGCCCCAGCATTTT. Protein sequence: CASSISWTGVRPQHF.

This sequence joins TRBV19 and TRBJ1-3; a weak D match, TRBD1 (5 bases). Trimming cost V 8 bases and J 8 bases, with 22 bases left between them. CDR1 is LNHDA and CDR2 is SQIVND in the germline V gene (reference sequence). This CDR3 comprises 15 residues. CDR3 nucleotides: TGTGCCAGTGGAACAGGACGGAAGGATAAAGACACCATATATTTT. The encoded protein is CASGTGRKDKDTIYF.

The chain joins TRBV28 to TRBJ1-1, with 11 bases aligning to TRBD1. CDR1 MDHEN and CDR2 SYDVKM come from the germline V gene. CDR3 size: 15 residues. Losses at the gene ends were 9 bases for V and 7 bases for J; bases not matched to a gene: 13. The CDR3: CASRTPGQGAHEAFF. DNA for the CDR3: TGTGCCAGTAGAACTCCTGGACAGGGGGCCCATGAAGCTTTCTTT. Together with reference TRBV28 and TRBJ1-1, the CDR3 gives the full variable domain: DVKVTQSSRYLVKRTGEKVFLECVQDMDHENMFWYRQDPGLGLRLIYFSYDVKMKEKGDIPEGYSVSREKKERFSLILESASTNQTSMYLCASRTPGQGAHEAFFGQGTRLTVV.

V and J are TRBV10-1 and TRBJ2-5, with a possible D match to TRBD2 (6 bases). V dropped 1 base and J dropped 5 bases, with 14 bases sitting between them. The CDR3 is made up of 15 amino acids. Germline V gene sequence: CDR1 WNHNN, CDR2 SYGVQD (reference sequence). CDR3 in amino acids: CASSEWRSAGETQYF. The CDR3 coding sequence is TGCGCCAGCAGTGAGTGGAGGAGCGCGGGGGAGACCCAGTACTTC.

CDR3 amino acids: CASSPTPGTSYEQYF. The CDR3 DNA is TGTGCCAGCAGTCCGACCCCCGGGACATCCTACGAGCAGTACTTC. The J gene is TRBJ2-7, the V gene TRBV27, with D possibly TRBD1 on 6 matching bases. Germline assignment: CDR1 MNHEY and CDR2 SMNVEV (reference sequence). V lost 5 bases, J lost 1 base, and 15 bases lay in between. This CDR3 contains 15 residues.

The chain combines TRBV5-1 with TRBJ2-1; 11 bases agree with TRBD1. The CDR3 has 15 residues. CDR1 and CDR2 from the germline V gene are SGHRS and YFSETQ. The J segment lost 2 bases and the V segment lost 4 bases, leaving 2 bases of the junction unmatched. CDR3 sequence (DNA): TGCGCCAGCAGCCGGACAGGGGGCGCCTACAATGAGCAGTTCTTC. Protein: CASSRTGGAYNEQFF.

The rearrangement uses TRBV5-4 and TRBJ1-6; possible D gene TRBD1, 5 bases. The CDR3 has 17 amino acids. In germline, CDR1 is SGHNT, CDR2 YYREEE (reference sequence). V was clipped by 8 bases and J by 9 bases, with 27 bases between them. This chain's CDR3 is CASSPVAGTRLGSPLHF. As DNA, the CDR3 is TGTGCCAGTAGCCCAGTCGCCGGGACCCGACTAGGTTCACCCCTCCACTTT.

The chain combines TRBV7-9 with TRBJ1-2, with 7 bases lining up with TRBD1. The CDR3 extends over 13 amino acids. After removal of 4 bases from V and 8 bases from J, the junction contained 7 bases not matched to a gene. Germline V gives CDR1 SEHNR, CDR2 FQNEAQ (reference sequence). In DNA, the CDR3 is TGTGCCAGCAGCTCACAAACAGGGGCAGGCTACACCTTC. Its translation is CASSSQTGAGYTF.

V and J are TRBV27 and TRBJ1-1, with TRBD1 identical over 12 bases. CDR3 length: 15 amino acids. CDR1 MNHEY and CDR2 SMNVEV come from the germline V gene (reference sequence). V lost 4 bases, J lost 7 bases, and 7 bases stayed unmatched. In nucleotides, the CDR3 is TGTGCCAGCAGTTGGGGGGACAGGGGGCTTAATGAAGCTTTCTTT. It translates to CASSWGDRGLNEAFF.

The chain links TRBV18 to TRBJ1-2; TRBD1 aligns across 9 bases. Germline V lookup: CDR1 KGHSH, CDR2 LQKENI. The length of the CDR3 is 14 residues. J lost 4 bases, V lost 8 bases, and 8 bases had no gene match. CDR3 coding DNA: TGTGCCAGCCACAGGGGACAGGGTGGCTATGGCTACACCTTC. It translates to CASHRGQGGYGYTF.

The genes are TRBV6-5 and TRBJ1-3; the D gene is possibly TRBD1 (6 bases). The germline V and J ends were trimmed by 6 bases and 5 bases, with 17 bases remaining between them. The length of the CDR3 is 15 residues. Germline CDR1 MNHEY, CDR2 SVGAGI. In DNA form, the CDR3 reads TGTGCCAGCAGCCCACAGGGTTTTTTTCGAAACACCATATATTTT. As protein: CASSPQGFFRNTIYF.